Below are 18 T cell receptor beta chains sequenced from a single sample in a study of OX40 agonist ivuxolimab in advanced cancers. Profiled with immunoSEQ multiplex PCR; TCRdb holds only in-frame clones, not every one. The repertoire holds about 95,000 clones, about 88% seen once, with 0.33% in the top ten. Sequenced material: CD4+ or CD8+ T cells sorted from blood, taken in a trial of the OX40 agonist ivuxolimab. These receptors were taken from an adult with an advanced solid tumor such as melanoma, head and neck, liver or kidney cancer.

This chain uses TRBV29-1 with TRBJ1-4; no clear D. This CDR3 has 12 residues. Germline assignment: CDR1 SQVTM and CDR2 ANQGSEA. V gave up 4 bases and J gave up 6 bases, with 9 bases separating them. The CDR3 protein is CSVVGRDEKLFF. DNA of the CDR3: TGCAGCGTTGTAGGGCGGGATGAAAAACTGTTTTTT.

The chain combines TRBV9 with TRBJ2-3; the match to TRBD2 covers 7 bases. Germline V gives CDR1 SGDLS, CDR2 YYNGEE. V shed 3 bases and J 0 bases; nucleotides not matched to a gene: 4. The CDR3 length is 15 residues. CDR3 DNA: TGTGCCAGCAGCGGCGACGGGGGGAGCACAGATACGCAGTATTTT. Residues: CASSGDGGSTDTQYF.

The CDR3 DNA reads TGTGCCAGCAGCTCCCCCGGGACAGGCTCCTACAATGAGCAGTTCTTC. Translated: CASSSPGTGSYNEQFF. The chain carries TRBV13 and TRBJ2-1; TRBD1 agrees at 8 bases. CDR1 and CDR2 from the germline V gene are PRHDT and FYEKMQ (reference sequence). V was clipped by 4 bases and J by 0 bases; unmatched bases: 5. This CDR3 region has 16 residues.

V gene TRBV27 combines with J gene TRBJ2-1; 12 bases are a match to TRBD2. The length of the CDR3 is 16 residues. V lost 2 bases and J lost 7; bases outside the gene matches: 6. Germline V gene sequence: CDR1 MNHEY, CDR2 SMNVEV (reference sequence). The CDR3 reads CASSLRLAGGFNEQFF. CDR3 coding DNA: TGTGCCAGCAGTTTAAGGCTAGCGGGAGGGTTTAATGAGCAGTTCTTC.

The chain has TRBV19 and TRBJ1-2, with D uncertain. The CDR3 has 11 residues. Trimming removed 5 bases from V and 5 bases from J, with 6 bases in between. CDR1 is LNHDA, CDR2 SQIVND, per germline (reference sequence). The CDR3 loop is CASSVSYGYTF. Here the CDR3 DNA reads TGTGCCAGTAGTGTCTCTTATGGCTACACCTTC.

CDR3 in amino acids: CAWSVGQGVYEQYF. The CDR3 DNA is TGTGCCTGGAGTGTTGGGCAGGGGGTCTACGAGCAGTACTTC. The J gene is TRBJ2-7, the V gene TRBV30; TRBD1 matches at 7 bases. Germline lookup yields CDR1 GTSNPN and CDR2 SVGIG (reference sequence). CDR3 size: 14 residues. The junction had 5 bases not matched to a gene; V was cut back by 0 bases and J by 3 bases.

This clone was recorded only once. This chain connects TRBV29-1 to TRBJ1-1; D is undetermined. V lost 3 bases and J 1 base, leaving 18 bases between the germline ends. The germline gives CDR1 SQVTM, CDR2 ANQGSEA. This CDR3 spans 16 amino acids. CDR3 in amino acids: CSVERIRNAGNTEAFF. CDR3 DNA: TGCAGCGTTGAGAGGATCAGGAATGCGGGGAACACTGAAGCTTTCTTT.

J is TRBJ1-2 and V is TRBV19; a weak D match, TRBD1 (5 bases). V gave up 5 bases and J gave up 5 bases, with 12 bases separating them. The germline gives CDR1 LNHDA, CDR2 SQIVND (reference sequence). CDR3 size: 13 residues. The DNA of the CDR3 is TGTGCCAGTAGTGACAGCCCAACTTATGGCTACACCTTC. This codes for CASSDSPTYGYTF.

The rearrangement joins TRBV7-9 to TRBJ2-1, with D perhaps matching TRBD2 (6 bases). The length of the CDR3 is 15 residues. The V gene's germline CDR1 is SEHNR and CDR2 FQNEAQ (reference sequence). V was pared by 2 bases and J by 1 base, with 9 bases between. Written as DNA, the CDR3 is TGTGCCAGCAGCTTAAGAAGCGGGTCCTACAATGAGCAGTTCTTC. Its protein product is CASSLRSGSYNEQFF. Looking up the rest from reference TRBV7-9 and TRBJ2-1 gives the full variable domain: DTGVSQNPRHKITKRGQNVTFRCDPISEHNRLYWYRQTLGQGPEFLTYFQNEAQLEKSRLLSDRFSAERPKGSFSTLEIQRTEQGDSAMYLCASSLRSGSYNEQFFGPGTRLTVL.

The chain employs TRBV2 and TRBJ2-5, with TRBD1 identical over 7 bases. Germline CDR1 SNHLY, CDR2 FYNNEI. This CDR3 region has 14 residues. The J segment lost 4 bases and the V segment lost 7 bases, leaving 9 bases of the junction unmatched. The CDR3 coding sequence is TGTGCCAGCACCTCACCGGGACAGTTAGAGACCCAGTACTTC. The encoded protein is CASTSPGQLETQYF.

The chain employs TRBV6-6 and TRBJ2-7, with 10 nucleotides matching TRBD1. Germline trimming cut 5 bases from V and 3 bases from J; bases unmatched to any gene: 7. Germline CDR1 reads MNHNY; CDR2 reads SVGAGI (reference sequence). There are 15 residues in the CDR3. CDR3 coding DNA: TGTGCCAGCAGTAACCCGGACAGGGGGTACTACGAGCAGTACTTC. This gives the protein CASSNPDRGYYEQYF.

This clone was seen once. The chain has TRBV27 and TRBJ1-1; 9 bases are a match to TRBD1. In germline, CDR1 is MNHEY, CDR2 SMNVEV (reference sequence). V trimming: 4 bases; J trimming: 3 bases; junction bases outside the gene matches: 6. The CDR3 sequence is 15 residues long. The DNA for the CDR3 is TGTGCCAGCAGTTCCCCGGGACAGGGTTACACTGAAGCTTTCTTT. This encodes CASSSPGQGYTEAFF.

This clone was detected only once. The chain employs TRBV6-5 and TRBJ1-5; D gene unclear. CDR1 MNHEY and CDR2 SVGAGI come from the germline V gene. CDR3 length: 13 amino acids. V was pared by 0 bases and J by 11 bases, with 11 bases between. The CDR3 loop reads CASSYSHTGAQHF. CDR3 DNA: TGTGCCAGCAGTTACTCACACACCGGGGCCCAGCATTTT.

This clone was found once. The chain uses TRBV6-5 and TRBJ1-2; D is perhaps TRBD1 (5 bases). Germline-derived CDR1 and CDR2 are MNHEY and SVGAGI. This CDR3 contains 13 residues. V lost 6 bases, J lost 7 bases, and 15 bases lay in between. The CDR3 DNA follows: TGTGCCAGCAGAGTCTCGGACAATTTTGGCTACACCTTC. Protein: CASRVSDNFGYTF.

The CDR3 coding sequence is TGTGCCTGGAGTGTAATGCTCTGGAGCGCTTCCTACAATGAGCAGTTCTTC. Amino acid sequence: CAWSVMLWSASYNEQFF. The chain joins TRBV30 to TRBJ2-1; unclear D gene. V shed 0 bases and J shed 1 base, with 16 bases lying between them. CDR1 and CDR2 (germline): GTSNPN, SVGIG (reference sequence). The CDR3 contains 17 residues. The entire variable domain, with the rest obtained from reference TRBV30 and TRBJ2-1, is as follows: SQTIHQWPATLVQPVGSPLSLECTVEGTSNPNLYWYRQAAGRGLQLLFYSVGIGQISSEVPQNLSASRPQDRQFILSSKKLLLSDSGFYLCAWSVMLWSASYNEQFFGPGTRLTVL.

This chain joins TRBV6-6 and TRBJ2-7; TRBD1 agrees at 7 bases. This CDR3 contains 16 residues. Looked up from germline, CDR1 is MNHNY and CDR2 is SVGAGI (reference sequence). Unmatched junction bases numbered 8, after V lost 0 bases and J lost 3 bases. The CDR3 region has the DNA TGTGCCAGCAGTTACTCTAGGGCCAGGGGGTACTACGAGCAGTACTTC. Its translation is CASSYSRARGYYEQYF.

V and J are TRBV7-8 and TRBJ1-3, with D possibly being TRBD1 (5 bases). This CDR3 is built from 15 residues. Germline V CDR1 and CDR2: SGHVS, FQNEAQ. V lost 5 bases to trimming and J lost 8 bases, with 19 bases between them. The CDR3 DNA reads TGTGCCAGCAGCGCGGGCCCGGAGGGGAGAGACACCATATATTTT. As protein: CASSAGPEGRDTIYF. The variable domain in full, completed from reference TRBV7-8 and TRBJ1-3, reads GAGVSQSPRYKVAKRGQDVALRCDPISGHVSLFWYQQALGQGPEFLTYFQNEAQLDKSGLPSDRFFAERPEGSVSTLKIQRTQQEDSAVYLCASSAGPEGRDTIYFGEGSWLTVV.

The chain is built from TRBV27 and TRBJ2-1, with a possible D match to TRBD1 (6 bases). Trimming pared 5 bases from V and 7 bases from J, leaving 18 bases between. The CDR3 is made up of 15 amino acids. Germline lookup yields CDR1 MNHEY and CDR2 SMNVEV (reference sequence). The CDR3 region has the DNA TGTGCCAGCAGTGGCGGAAGCTTACAGGGAAATGAGCAGTTCTTC. Protein sequence: CASSGGSLQGNEQFF.